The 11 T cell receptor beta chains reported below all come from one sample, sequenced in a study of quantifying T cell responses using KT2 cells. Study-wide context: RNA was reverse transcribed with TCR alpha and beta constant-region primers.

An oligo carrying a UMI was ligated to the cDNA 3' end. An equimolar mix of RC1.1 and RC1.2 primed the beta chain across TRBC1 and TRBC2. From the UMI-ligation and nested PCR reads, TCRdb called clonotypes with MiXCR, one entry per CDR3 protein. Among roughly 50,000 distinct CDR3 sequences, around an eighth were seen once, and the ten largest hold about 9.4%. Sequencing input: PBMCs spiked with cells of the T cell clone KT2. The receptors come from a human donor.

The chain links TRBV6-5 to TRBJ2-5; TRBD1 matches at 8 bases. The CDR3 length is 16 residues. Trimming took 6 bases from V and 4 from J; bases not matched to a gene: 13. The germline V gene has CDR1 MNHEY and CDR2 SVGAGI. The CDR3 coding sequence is TGTGCCAGCAGCCCCCGGACAGGGAAAAGCGGAGAGACCCAGTACTTC. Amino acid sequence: CASSPRTGKSGETQYF.

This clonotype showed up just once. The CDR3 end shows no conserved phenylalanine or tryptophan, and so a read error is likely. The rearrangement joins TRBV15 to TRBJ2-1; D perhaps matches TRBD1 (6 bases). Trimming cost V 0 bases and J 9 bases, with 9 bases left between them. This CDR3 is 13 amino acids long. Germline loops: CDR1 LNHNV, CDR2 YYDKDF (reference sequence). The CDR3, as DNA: TGTGCCACCAGCAGAGATGGGGGCCGTGAGCAGTTCCTC. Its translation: CATSRDGGREQFL.

The CDR3 spells CATARGPDNSPLHF. As DNA, the CDR3 is TGTGCCACCGCCCGGGGGCCGGATAATTCACCCCTCCACTTT. The chain carries TRBV6-2 or TRBV6-3 and TRBJ1-6; tentatively, D is TRBD1 (6 bases). V lost 10 bases and J 5 bases, leaving 15 bases between the germline ends. Germline CDR1 is MNHEY and CDR2 is SVGEGT. The CDR3 consists of 14 residues.

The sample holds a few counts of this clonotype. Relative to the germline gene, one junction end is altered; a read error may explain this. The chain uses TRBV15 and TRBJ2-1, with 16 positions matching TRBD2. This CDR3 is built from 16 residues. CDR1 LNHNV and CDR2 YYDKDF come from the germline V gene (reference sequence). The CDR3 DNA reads TGTGCCACCAGCAGAGATCCGGGACTAGCGGGAGGGCCTAAGCTCTTC. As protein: CATSRDPGLAGGPKLF.

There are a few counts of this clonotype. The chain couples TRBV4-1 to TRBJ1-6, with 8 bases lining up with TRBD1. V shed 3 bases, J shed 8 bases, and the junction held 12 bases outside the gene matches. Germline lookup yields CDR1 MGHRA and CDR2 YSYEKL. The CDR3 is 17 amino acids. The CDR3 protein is CASSQIRGDRKDSPLHF. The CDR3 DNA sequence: TGCGCCAGCAGCCAGATCAGGGGGGACAGGAAGGATTCACCCCTCCACTTT.

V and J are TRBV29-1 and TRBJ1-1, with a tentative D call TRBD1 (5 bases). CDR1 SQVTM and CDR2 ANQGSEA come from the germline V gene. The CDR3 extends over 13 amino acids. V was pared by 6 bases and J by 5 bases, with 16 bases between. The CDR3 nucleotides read TGCAGCGTGAACAGGAGGATTGGGACTGAAGCTTTCTTT. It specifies CSVNRRIGTEAFF.

The CDR3 sequence is CSAWEAANSYEQYF. The CDR3 bases are TGCAGTGCTTGGGAGGCAGCGAACTCCTACGAGCAGTACTTC. V gene TRBV20-1 combines with J gene TRBJ2-7; perhaps TRBD2 as D (6 bases). V was clipped by 5 bases and J by 0 bases, with 14 bases between them. Germline V gives CDR1 DFQATT, CDR2 SNEGSKA (reference sequence). The CDR3 has 14 amino acids.

The CDR3, as DNA: TGTGCCAGCAGCGACAATCATGCTCGCGCGCCCCAGGACATCCCAAACACCGGGGAGCTGTTTTTT. Protein sequence: CASSDNHARAPQDIPNTGELFF. This rearrangement joins TRBV9 to TRBJ2-2; the D gene is possibly TRBD1 (5 bases). V was trimmed by 3 bases and J by 2 bases, leaving 32 bases between them. The CDR3 contains 22 residues. The germline gives CDR1 SGDLS, CDR2 YYNGEE.

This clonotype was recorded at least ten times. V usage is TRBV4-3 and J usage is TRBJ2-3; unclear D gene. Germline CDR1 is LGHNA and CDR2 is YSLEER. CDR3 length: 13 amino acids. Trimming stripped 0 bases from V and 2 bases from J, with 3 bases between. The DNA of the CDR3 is TGCGCCAGCAGCCAAGAGTACACAGATACGCAGTATTTT. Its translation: CASSQEYTDTQYF.

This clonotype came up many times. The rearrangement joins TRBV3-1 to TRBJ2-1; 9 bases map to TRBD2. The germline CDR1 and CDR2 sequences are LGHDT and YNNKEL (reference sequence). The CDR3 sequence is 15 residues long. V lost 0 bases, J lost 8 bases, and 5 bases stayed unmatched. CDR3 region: CASSQESGGLHEQFF. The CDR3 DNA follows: TGTGCCAGCAGCCAAGAAAGCGGGGGGCTCCATGAGCAGTTCTTC.

CDR3 protein: CASSKGRRGTYEQYF. CDR3 sequence (DNA): TGTGCCAGCAGTAAGGGACGGAGGGGGACCTACGAGCAGTACTTC. This rearrangement joins TRBV6-5 to TRBJ2-7; D may match TRBD1 or TRBD2 (6 bases each). V lost 5 bases to trimming and J lost 2 bases, with 16 bases between them. Germline V gene lookup returns CDR1 MNHEY and CDR2 SVGAGI. The CDR3 runs 15 residues.